Following are 2 T cell receptor beta chains from one sample sequenced in a study of blood T cell repertoires in COVID-19. The data were produced by immunoSEQ multiplex PCR, yet TCRdb's version contains in-frame clones alone and is incomplete. The data show 150,000 to 200,000 clones, with 60% to 85% seen just once and 15% to 20% held by the top ten. The sequencing sample was made of peripheral blood. Source of these receptors: a man aged 55 to 70 with active or convalescent COVID-19.

The V and J genes are TRBV20-1 and TRBJ2-7, with 7 bases fitting TRBD1. Germline CDR1 reads DFQATT; CDR2 reads SNEGSKA (reference sequence). Trimming at V came to 8 bases and at J to 5 bases, leaving 6 bases not matched to a gene. The CDR3 spans 11 residues. The CDR3 DNA is TGCAGTCCCGACAGGGCACACGAGCAGTACTTC. It specifies CSPDRAHEQYF.

This chain uses TRBV3-1 (or the pseudogene TRBV3-2) with TRBJ2-3; D uncertain. CDR1 is LGHDT and CDR2 is YNNKEL in the germline V gene (reference sequence). This CDR3 spans 13 amino acids. With 4 bases removed from V and 3 bases from J, the gap between germline ends came to 8 bases. The chain's CDR3 is CASSRLETDTQYF. The CDR3 DNA reads as TGTGCCAGCAGCCGGTTAGAAACAGATACGCAGTATTTT.